One sample yielded the 9 T cell receptor beta chains listed below, sequenced in a study of blood T cell repertoires in COVID-19. This table comes from immunoSEQ multiplex PCR, and its TCRdb copy is limited to in-frame clones, with some not included. The repertoire includes about 440,000 clones, about 89% of them detected once, and 4% to 4.5% sits in the top ten. Sequenced material: peripheral blood. The receptors come from a woman in her 30s with acute or convalescent COVID-19.

V gene TRBV7-9 combines with J gene TRBJ2-1, with D possibly matching TRBD1 (5 bases). This CDR3 spans 10 amino acids. The V end lost 8 bases, the J end lost 9 bases, and 8 bases lay between the germline ends. Germline CDR1 is SEHNR and CDR2 is FQNEAQ (reference sequence). CDR3 sequence reads: CASYRLEQFF. The CDR3 coding sequence is TGTGCCAGCTACAGGCTTGAGCAGTTCTTC.

This clone was seen more than once but under ten times. This sequence joins TRBV5-5 and TRBJ2-5, with 12 positions matching TRBD2. In germline, CDR1 is SGHKS, CDR2 YYEKEE (reference sequence). V lost 4 bases to trimming and J lost 2 bases; unmatched junction nucleotides: 12. CDR3 length: 18 amino acids. CDR3 nucleotide sequence: TGTGCCAGCAGCCGTCGACTAGCGGGGGCTACGAAACAAGAGACCCAGTACTTC. Amino acid sequence: CASSRRLAGATKQETQYF.

The V call is TRBV3-1 (or the pseudogene TRBV3-2), the J call TRBJ1-1; D ambiguous. V dropped 0 bases and J dropped 1 base, with 18 bases sitting between them. Per germline, CDR1 LGHDT and CDR2 YNNKEL (reference sequence). The CDR3 extends over 18 amino acids. Here the CDR3 reads CASSQEEIATLGNTEAFF. The CDR3 DNA follows: TGTGCCAGCAGCCAAGAAGAGATAGCTACCCTCGGGAACACTGAAGCTTTCTTT.

V and J are TRBV7-9 and TRBJ2-7; TRBD1 aligns across 7 bases. Germline-derived CDR1 and CDR2 are SEHNR and FQNEAQ (reference sequence). V dropped 5 bases and J dropped 4; count of bases not matched to a gene: 11. The CDR3 extends over 15 amino acids. CDR3 region: CASSRGQAIVYEQYF. The CDR3 DNA reads TGTGCCAGCAGCCGAGGACAGGCGATAGTATACGAGCAGTACTTC.

This chain links TRBV11-3 with TRBJ2-5, with TRBD1 matching 7 bases. J was trimmed by 2 bases and V by 5 bases; bases with no gene match: 2. This CDR3 spans 13 amino acids. From germline, CDR1 is SGHNT and CDR2 YENEEA. The CDR3: CASSPGQQETQYF. The CDR3 region has the DNA TGTGCCAGCAGCCCGGGACAGCAAGAGACCCAGTACTTC.

This chain links TRBV7-9 with TRBJ2-5; 7 bases map to TRBD1. J lost 0 bases, V lost 4 bases, and 2 bases had no gene match. The length of the CDR3 is 14 residues. In germline, CDR1 is SEHNR, CDR2 FQNEAQ (reference sequence). CDR3 nucleotide sequence: TGTGCCAGCAGCTCGGGACAGTACCAAGAGACCCAGTACTTC. This sequence encodes CASSSGQYQETQYF.

The V and J genes are TRBV5-6 and TRBJ2-1, with 7 bases identical to TRBD1. The CDR3 runs to 13 residues. Germline CDR1 SGHDT, CDR2 YYEEEE. V lost 5 bases to trimming and J lost 5 bases; unmatched junction nucleotides: 4. The CDR3 region has the DNA TGTGCCAGCAGGGAAGGGGGCCACAATGAGCAGTTCTTC. Translating gives CASREGGHNEQFF.

The chain couples TRBV28 to TRBJ2-5; TRBD1 might be the D (5 bases). Germline V gives CDR1 MDHEN, CDR2 SYDVKM. V was trimmed by 4 bases and J by 0 bases, leaving 15 bases between them. This CDR3 is 16 amino acids long. CDR3 coding DNA: TGTGCCAGCAGTTCTCCCCGGACATTGTACCAAGAGACCCAGTACTTC. It codes for CASSSPRTLYQETQYF.

The CDR3 DNA reads TGTGCCAGCAGCTTAGGGGGGTCCTTTCAGGGGTATGGCTACACCTTC. Translation gives CASSLGGSFQGYGYTF. The V and J genes are TRBV7-9 and TRBJ1-2; tentative D call: TRBD1 (6 bases). Germline assignment: CDR1 SEHNR and CDR2 FQNEAQ (reference sequence). Trimming shortened V by 1 base and J by 5 bases, and 17 bases separated the two germline ends. The CDR3 spans 16 residues.